These 9 T cell receptor beta chains were all obtained from the same sample, sequenced in a study of neurological immune-mediated disorders. A single record per CDR3 protein comes from TCRdb applying MiXCR to the 5' RACE reads. The data show under 50,000 distinct CDR3 sequences, less than 15% seen once. Regarding time point: longitudinal time-point 2. The specimen sequenced was PBMCs. These receptors all stem from a male donor with HTLV-1-associated myelopathy (HAM/TSP).

Worth noting for this clonotype: The junction departs from germline at one end; a sequencing error may be responsible. The chain uses TRBV25-1 and TRBJ1-5; 7 nucleotides align to TRBD1. The germline gives CDR1 MGHDK, CDR2 SYGVNS. This CDR3 contains 16 residues. The CDR3 sequence: CASSKTGKNSNHPQHF. As DNA, the CDR3 is TGTGCCAGCAGCAAGACAGGGAAGAATAGCAATCACCCCCAGCATTTT.

This clonotype was detected only once. One junction end disagrees with the germline gene, perhaps due to a read error. The rearrangement uses TRBV5-1 and TRBJ2-1; TRBD2 matches 9 bases. The CDR3 is 14 amino acids. The germline V gene encodes CDR1 SGHRS and CDR2 YFSETQ. The CDR3, as DNA: TGCGCCAACTCCTGGGCGGGGGGGTACAATGAGAAGTTCTTC. Encoded protein: CANSWAGGYNEKFF.

Concerning this clonotype itself: A junction boundary mismatches the germline segment, possibly from a read error. CDR3 nucleotides: TGTAGCGTTGGGGACAGGGGGACGACTAACTATTGCTACACCTTC. It translates to CSVGDRGTTNYCYTF. V gene TRBV29-1 combines with J gene TRBJ1-2, with TRBD1 matching over 11 bases. The CDR3 is made up of 15 amino acids. Germline V gives CDR1 SQVTM, CDR2 ANQGSEA. The variable domain in full, with the rest retrieved from reference TRBV29-1 and TRBJ1-2, is SAVISQKPSRDICQRGTSLTIQCQVDSQVTMMFWYRQQPGQSLTLIATANQGSEATYESGFVIDKFPISRPNLTFSTLTVSNMSPEDSSIYLCSVGDRGTTNYCYTFGSGTRLTVV.

There are many counts of this clonotype. The chain carries TRBV4-1 and TRBJ2-1, with TRBD2 identical over 10 bases. Trimming at V came to 0 bases and at J to 8 bases, leaving 7 bases not matched to a gene. The CDR3 totals 16 residues. CDR1 and CDR2 from the germline V gene are MGHRA and YSYEKL. The CDR3 loop is CASSQDRSGGAHEQFF. Here the CDR3 DNA reads TGCGCCAGCAGCCAAGATCGGAGCGGGGGGGCCCATGAGCAGTTCTTC.

This clonotype came up many times. The chain joins TRBV5-5 to TRBJ1-2; 7 bases map to TRBD1. With V trimmed by 1 base and J by 5 bases, 5 bases remained unmatched. Germline-derived CDR1 and CDR2 are SGHKS and YYEKEE (reference sequence). The CDR3 has 14 amino acids. The CDR3 nucleotides are TGTGCCAGCAGCTTGATGGCGACAGGGTATGGCTACACCTTC. Its protein is CASSLMATGYGYTF.

This clonotype came up many times. The chain joins TRBV7-9 to TRBJ2-7, with TRBD1 matching over 7 bases. This CDR3 is 14 amino acids long. With V trimmed by 8 bases and J by 3 bases, 10 bases remained unmatched. Germline V gives CDR1 SEHNR, CDR2 FQNEAQ (reference sequence). The CDR3 sequence is CASGITGVSYEQYF. The CDR3 nucleotides read TGTGCCAGCGGTATAACAGGGGTGAGCTACGAGCAGTACTTC.

This clonotype was picked up many times. The chain uses TRBV3-1 and TRBJ1-1, with D uncertain. V shed 0 bases and J shed 9 bases, with 11 bases lying between them. Germline CDR1 is LGHDT and CDR2 is YNNKEL (reference sequence). The length of the CDR3 is 13 residues. For the CDR3, the DNA is TGTGCCAGCAGCCAAGACGGCACGTTTAAAGCTTTCTTT. Its translation is CASSQDGTFKAFF.

This clonotype was counted ten times or more. The genes are TRBV5-1 and TRBJ2-2, with 7 bases aligning to TRBD2. Germline-derived CDR1 and CDR2 are SGHRS and YFSETQ. This CDR3 has 15 residues. V shed 2 bases, J shed 7 bases, and the junction held 8 bases outside the gene matches. Here the CDR3 DNA reads TGCGCCAGCAGCTTTGGACTAGTCTCTGGCGGGGAGCTGTTTTTT. Its protein is CASSFGLVSGGELFF.

This clonotype has ten or more counts. The chain combines TRBV5-1 with TRBJ2-3; D might be TRBD1 (5 bases). Germline V lookup: CDR1 SGHRS, CDR2 YFSETQ. V lost 2 bases, J lost 0 bases, and 10 bases lay in between. CDR3 length: 15 residues. The chain's CDR3 is CASSFSGSSTDTQYF. The CDR3, as DNA: TGCGCCAGCAGCTTTTCAGGGTCTAGCACAGATACGCAGTATTTT.